The 2 T cell receptor beta chains presented below share a single source sample, sequenced in a study of CD8+CD57+ T cells in acquired aplastic anemia. Profiling of TCR beta VDJ combinations and CDR3 sequences used genomic DNA as template. TCRdb called the reads again in MiXCR, with one record for every CDR3 protein. The table shows around 130,000 distinct CDR3 sequences, with more than 40% occurring only once. Sample: sorted CD4+, CD8+, or CD8+CD57+ T cells (not recorded which) from PBMCs. These receptors were obtained from a human donor in good health, serving as a control.

The rearrangement links TRBV7-6 to TRBJ2-5; 9 positions match TRBD1. Germline loops: CDR1 SGHVS, CDR2 FNYEAQ. The CDR3 runs to 14 residues. The ends lost 4 bases at V and 5 bases at J; junction bases unmatched: 5. The CDR3 DNA reads TGTGCCAGCAGCTCGACAGGGGGGATGGAGACCCAGTACTTC. It translates to CASSSTGGMETQYF. The full variable domain, in which reference TRBV7-6 and TRBJ2-5 provide the parts outside the CDR3, is GAGVSQSPRYKVTKRGQDVALRCDPISGHVSLYWYRQALGQGPEFLTYFNYEAQQDKSGLPNDRFSAERPEGSISTLTIQRTEQRDSAMYRCASSSTGGMETQYFGPGTRLLVL.

J is TRBJ1-2 and V is TRBV15; possible D gene TRBD1, 5 bases. V lost 1 base, J lost 2 bases, and 14 bases lay in between. The CDR3 runs 16 residues. CDR1 LNHNV and CDR2 YYDKDF come from the germline V gene (reference sequence). Here the CDR3 reads CATSRVVIGQNYGYTF. Written as DNA, the CDR3 is TGTGCCACCAGCAGAGTGGTTATCGGACAAAACTATGGCTACACCTTC.